Listed below are T cell receptor beta chains from one sample, sequenced in a study of OX40 agonist ivuxolimab in advanced cancers. The table came from immunoSEQ multiplex PCR; TCRdb's copy has only in-frame clones and leaves some out. The data contain just under 65,000 clones, approximately 84% of them seen just once; the ten biggest clones take up around 9.5%. This specimen was CD4+ or CD8+ T cells sorted from blood, taken in a trial of the OX40 agonist ivuxolimab. The receptors come from an adult with an advanced solid tumor such as melanoma, head and neck, liver or kidney cancer. Both conserved end residues are part of each CDR3. The D gene is left open where the match is weak. Size is stated for part of the rows, as once, few or many counts, or as a class when the clone is expanded.

j_gene: TRBJ2-1; v_gene: TRBV7-2; abundance: once; d_gene: TRBD2; CDR3aa: CASSTRLAALYNEQFF; CDR3nt: TGTGCCAGCAGCACGAGACTAGCGGCACTTTACAATGAGCAGTTCTTC
j_gene: TRBJ1-2; v_gene: TRBV5-6; abundance: few; d_gene: -; CDR3aa: CASSTGTRGYTF; CDR3nt: TGTGCCAGCAGCACCGGGACTCGAGGCTACACCTTC
j_gene: TRBJ2-5; v_gene: TRBV9; abundance: once; d_gene: TRBD1; CDR3aa: CASSDTGTGPMETQYF; CDR3nt: TGTGCCAGCAGCGATACTGGGACAGGGCCGATGGAGACCCAGTACTTC
j_gene: TRBJ2-7; v_gene: TRBV18; abundance: -; d_gene: -; CDR3aa: CASSPELLSSYEQYF; CDR3nt: TGTGCCAGCTCACCTGAGCTCCTGTCATCCTACGAGCAGTACTTC
j_gene: TRBJ2-2; v_gene: TRBV2; abundance: few; d_gene: -; CDR3aa: CASSEWSVQAGELFF; CDR3nt: TGTGCCAGCAGTGAATGGTCCGTTCAGGCCGGGGAGCTGTTTTTT
j_gene: TRBJ1-2; v_gene: TRBV2; abundance: many; d_gene: -; CDR3aa: CASQYEDGYTF; CDR3nt: TGTGCCAGTCAGTATGAGGATGGCTACACCTTC
j_gene: TRBJ1-5; v_gene: TRBV10-3; abundance: -; d_gene: TRBD1; CDR3aa: CAISVDRLQPQHF; CDR3nt: TGTGCCATCAGCGTGGACAGGCTTCAGCCCCAGCATTTT
j_gene: TRBJ2-5; v_gene: TRBV7-2; abundance: -; d_gene: -; CDR3aa: CASRRGAQGETQYF; CDR3nt: TGTGCCAGTCGACGGGGGGCTCAGGGGGAGACCCAGTACTTC
j_gene: TRBJ2-7; v_gene: TRBV29-1; abundance: -; d_gene: -; CDR3aa: CSVTTPAGFPHEQYF; CDR3nt: TGCAGCGTAACAACCCCAGCAGGCTTCCCCCACGAGCAGTACTTC
j_gene: TRBJ2-2; v_gene: TRBV7-8; abundance: once; d_gene: -; CDR3aa: CASSLASSGELFF; CDR3nt: TGTGCCAGCAGCTTAGCTTCGAGCGGGGAGCTGTTTTTT
j_gene: TRBJ1-4; v_gene: TRBV14; abundance: -; d_gene: -; CDR3aa: CASSQGLRNEKLFF; CDR3nt: TGTGCCAGCAGCCAAGGGCTACGTAATGAAAAACTGTTTTTT
j_gene: TRBJ2-5; v_gene: TRBV29-1; abundance: -; d_gene: -; CDR3aa: CSVGGKETQYF; CDR3nt: TGCAGCGTTGGGGGTAAGGAGACCCAGTACTTC
j_gene: TRBJ2-1; v_gene: TRBV7-2; abundance: -; d_gene: TRBD1; CDR3aa: CASSLRTGTGGNEQFF; CDR3nt: TGTGCCAGCAGTTTGAGGACCGGGACAGGGGGCAATGAGCAGTTCTTC
j_gene: TRBJ1-4; v_gene: TRBV6-5; abundance: -; d_gene: TRBD1; CDR3aa: CASSFTGTGDEKLFF; CDR3nt: TGTGCCAGCAGTTTTACCGGGACAGGGGATGAAAAACTGTTTTTT
j_gene: TRBJ2-2; v_gene: TRBV7-3; abundance: once; d_gene: TRBD1; CDR3aa: CASSLSGTGDTGELFF; CDR3nt: TGTGCCAGCAGCTTAAGCGGGACAGGGGACACCGGGGAGCTGTTTTTT
j_gene: TRBJ1-2; v_gene: TRBV5-1; abundance: -; d_gene: TRBD1; CDR3aa: CASSLVGQPAGYTF; CDR3nt: TGCGCCAGCAGCTTGGTGGGACAGCCCGCGGGCTACACCTTC
j_gene: TRBJ2-4; v_gene: TRBV10-3; abundance: -; d_gene: -; CDR3aa: CAISEGTAPEYF; CDR3nt: TGTGCCATCAGTGAGGGAACCGCTCCCGAGTACTTC
j_gene: TRBJ2-7; v_gene: TRBV5-4; abundance: -; d_gene: TRBD1; CDR3aa: CASSLPGQGAYEQYF; CDR3nt: TGTGCCAGCAGCTTACCGGGACAGGGGGCATACGAGCAGTACTTC
j_gene: TRBJ2-5; v_gene: TRBV18; abundance: -; d_gene: -; CDR3aa: CASSNQETQYF; CDR3nt: TGTGCCAGCTCAAACCAAGAGACCCAGTACTTC
j_gene: TRBJ2-1; v_gene: TRBV6-4; abundance: -; d_gene: TRBD2; CDR3aa: CASSEGLAGVTEQFF; CDR3nt: TGTGCCAGCAGTGAAGGACTAGCGGGGGTTACTGAGCAGTTCTTC
j_gene: TRBJ2-7; v_gene: TRBV9; abundance: -; d_gene: -; CDR3aa: CASSVGGGPMGQYF; CDR3nt: TGTGCCAGCAGCGTAGGGGGCGGCCCCATGGGGCAGTACTTC
j_gene: TRBJ2-7; v_gene: TRBV11-2; abundance: once; d_gene: TRBD1; CDR3aa: CASSRLPGQGYEQYF; CDR3nt: TGTGCCAGCAGTCGACTACCGGGACAGGGCTACGAGCAGTACTTC
j_gene: TRBJ2-7; v_gene: TRBV7-9; abundance: -; d_gene: TRBD1; CDR3aa: CASSHPWDRGSYEQYF; CDR3nt: TGTGCCAGCAGCCATCCTTGGGACAGGGGGTCCTACGAGCAGTACTTC
j_gene: TRBJ2-1; v_gene: TRBV19; abundance: -; d_gene: -; CDR3aa: CASRVKGDEQFF; CDR3nt: TGTGCCAGTAGGGTTAAGGGCGATGAGCAGTTCTTC
j_gene: TRBJ2-7; v_gene: TRBV5-1; abundance: medium-sized; d_gene: TRBD1; CDR3aa: CASSSSHTGASYEQYF; CDR3nt: TGCGCCAGCAGCTCCTCACACACAGGGGCCAGCTACGAGCAGTACTTC
j_gene: TRBJ2-2; v_gene: TRBV2; abundance: once; d_gene: TRBD1; CDR3aa: CASSEQGAQTGELFF; CDR3nt: TGTGCCAGCAGTGAACAGGGGGCGCAAACCGGGGAGCTGTTTTTT